The present entry profiles one TCR beta chain with its context. No cognate antigen has been identified for it. Base quality data are lacking; no much larger clone is found one base away. This record belongs to a study of response to subunit inactivated influenza vaccine (dated by TCRdb to the late 2010s). About the full investigation: Deep quantitative T cell receptor repertoire profiling was used in the study to track responses to a trivalent subunit inactivated influenza vaccine. Overall results and qualifications from the work: According to the authors, only a limited number of new T cells may be recruited by each seasonal influenza vaccination.

Receptor libraries were prepared by RT-PCR. Sequenced on an Illumina HiSeq 2500. Clones were called with MiXCR by TCRdb after fastp trimmed the public reads at Q25, and only in-frame beta chains were retained. Entries that share a CDR3 protein sequence are merged under the most common genes and DNA. The sample table records some 600,000 distinct CDR3 sequences; 11% to 15% of these occur just once. The ten top clones hold 7.5% to 9% of the sample. The CDR3 numbers 15 residues from cysteine through phenylalanine. The CDR3 DNA has 45 bases and is translated from base 1. CDR1 and CDR2, per the germline V gene, are LGHNA and YSLEER. V is pared back by 0 bases and J by 7 bases, with 15 bases lying between the germline termini.

The sequencing used PBMCs from blood, collected 14 to 15 days before vaccination. Recombination connected TRBV4-3 to TRBJ1-1; the D gene cannot be named for sure. The clonotype originates from a man over 45 who received an inactivated influenza vaccine. Donor details come from another sample of the same person, matched by shared clones. The CDR3 sequence is CASSQDLGQTREAFF. The sequence in DNA is TGCGCCAGCAGCCAAGATTTGGGCCAAACCCGTGAAGCTTTCTTT.